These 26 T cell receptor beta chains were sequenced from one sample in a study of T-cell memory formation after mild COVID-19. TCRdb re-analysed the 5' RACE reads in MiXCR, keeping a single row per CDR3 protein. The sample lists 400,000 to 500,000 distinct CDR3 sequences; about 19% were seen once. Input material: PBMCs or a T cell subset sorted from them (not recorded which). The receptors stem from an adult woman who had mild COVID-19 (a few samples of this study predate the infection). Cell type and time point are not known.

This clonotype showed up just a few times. The CDR3 spells CSVVYSSDQPQHF. In nucleotides, the CDR3 is TGCAGCGTTGTGTATTCATCCGATCAGCCCCAGCATTTT. The rearrangement joins TRBV29-1 to TRBJ1-5; D ambiguous. This CDR3 region has 13 residues. Trimming took off 4 bases at V and 5 bases at J, with 12 bases between the two ends. From germline, CDR1 is SQVTM and CDR2 ANQGSEA.

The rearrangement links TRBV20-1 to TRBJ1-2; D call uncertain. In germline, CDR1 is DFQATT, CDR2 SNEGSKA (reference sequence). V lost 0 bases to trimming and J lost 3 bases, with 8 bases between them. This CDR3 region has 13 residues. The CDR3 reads CSARDLRDYGYTF. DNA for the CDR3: TGCAGTGCTAGAGATTTGAGGGACTATGGCTACACCTTC.

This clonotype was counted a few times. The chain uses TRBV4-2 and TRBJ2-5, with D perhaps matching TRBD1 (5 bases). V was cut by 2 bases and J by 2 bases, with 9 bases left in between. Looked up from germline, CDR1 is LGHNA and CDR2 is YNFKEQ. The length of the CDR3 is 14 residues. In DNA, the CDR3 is TGTGCCAGCAGCCAAAGCGACAGTCAAGAGACCCAGTACTTC. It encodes CASSQSDSQETQYF.

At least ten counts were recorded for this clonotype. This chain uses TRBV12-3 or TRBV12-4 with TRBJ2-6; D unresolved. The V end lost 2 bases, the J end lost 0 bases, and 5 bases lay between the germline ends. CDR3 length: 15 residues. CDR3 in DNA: TGTGCCAGCAGTTTACGCAGCTCTGGGGCCAACGTCCTGACTTTC. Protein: CASSLRSSGANVLTF.

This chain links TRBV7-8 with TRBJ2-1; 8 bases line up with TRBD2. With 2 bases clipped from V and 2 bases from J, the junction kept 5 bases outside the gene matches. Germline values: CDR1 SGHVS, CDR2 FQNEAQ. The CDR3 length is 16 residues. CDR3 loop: CASSLFAGGPYNEQFF. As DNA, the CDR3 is TGTGCCAGCAGCTTATTCGCGGGGGGACCCTACAATGAGCAGTTCTTC.

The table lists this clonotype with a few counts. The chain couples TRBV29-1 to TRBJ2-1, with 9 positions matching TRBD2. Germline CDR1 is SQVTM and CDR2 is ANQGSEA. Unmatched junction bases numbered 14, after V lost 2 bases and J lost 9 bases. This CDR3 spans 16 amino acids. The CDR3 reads CSVEWIGGGRAGEQFF. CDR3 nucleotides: TGCAGCGTTGAATGGATTGGCGGCGGGAGGGCCGGTGAGCAGTTCTTC.

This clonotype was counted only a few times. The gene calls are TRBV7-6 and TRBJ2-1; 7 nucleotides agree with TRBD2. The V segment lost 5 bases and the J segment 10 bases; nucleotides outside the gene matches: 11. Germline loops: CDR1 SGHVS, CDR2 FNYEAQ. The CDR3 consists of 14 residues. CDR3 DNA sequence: TGTGCCAGCAGCCCAGCCTTAGGAGCGGGGGAGCAGTTCTTC. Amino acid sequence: CASSPALGAGEQFF.

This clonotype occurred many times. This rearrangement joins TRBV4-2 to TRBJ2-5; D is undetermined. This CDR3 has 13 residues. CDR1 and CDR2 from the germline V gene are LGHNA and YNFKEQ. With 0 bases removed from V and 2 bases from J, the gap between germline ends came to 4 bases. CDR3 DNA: TGTGCCAGCAGCCAAGACAGGCAAGAGACCCAGTACTTC. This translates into CASSQDRQETQYF.

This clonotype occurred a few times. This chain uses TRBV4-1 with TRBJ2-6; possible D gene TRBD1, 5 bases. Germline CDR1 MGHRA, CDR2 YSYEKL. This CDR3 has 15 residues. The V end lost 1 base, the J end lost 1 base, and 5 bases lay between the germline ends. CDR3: CASSQAGSGANVLTF. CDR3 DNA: TGCGCCAGCAGCCAAGCAGGGTCTGGGGCCAACGTCCTGACTTTC.

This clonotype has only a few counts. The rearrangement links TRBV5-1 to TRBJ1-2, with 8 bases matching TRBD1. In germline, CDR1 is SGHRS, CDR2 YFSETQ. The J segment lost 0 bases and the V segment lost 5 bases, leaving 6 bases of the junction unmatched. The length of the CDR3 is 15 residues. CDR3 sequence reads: CASRPGQAPNYGYTF. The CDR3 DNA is TGCGCCAGCAGACCGGGACAGGCCCCTAACTATGGCTACACCTTC.

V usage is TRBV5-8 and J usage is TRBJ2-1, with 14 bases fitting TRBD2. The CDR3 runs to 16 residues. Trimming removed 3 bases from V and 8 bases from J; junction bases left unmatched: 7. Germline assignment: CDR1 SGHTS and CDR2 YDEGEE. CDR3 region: CASSSGTSGRSDEQFF. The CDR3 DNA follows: TGTGCCAGCAGCTCCGGGACTAGCGGGAGATCCGATGAGCAGTTCTTC.

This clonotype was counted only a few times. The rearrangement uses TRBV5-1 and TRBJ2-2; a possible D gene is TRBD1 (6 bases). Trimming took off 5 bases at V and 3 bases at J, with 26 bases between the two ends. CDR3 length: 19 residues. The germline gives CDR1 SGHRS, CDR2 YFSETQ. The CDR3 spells CASRSRFYQGRGDTGELFF. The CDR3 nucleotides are TGCGCCAGCAGATCCCGGTTCTACCAGGGGCGAGGAGACACCGGGGAGCTGTTTTTT.

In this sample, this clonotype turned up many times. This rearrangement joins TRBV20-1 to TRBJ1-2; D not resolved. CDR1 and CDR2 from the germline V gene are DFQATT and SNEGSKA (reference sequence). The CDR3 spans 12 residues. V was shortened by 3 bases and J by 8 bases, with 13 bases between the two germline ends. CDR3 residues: CSASPPRGGYTF. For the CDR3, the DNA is TGCAGTGCTAGCCCGCCGAGAGGCGGCTACACCTTC.

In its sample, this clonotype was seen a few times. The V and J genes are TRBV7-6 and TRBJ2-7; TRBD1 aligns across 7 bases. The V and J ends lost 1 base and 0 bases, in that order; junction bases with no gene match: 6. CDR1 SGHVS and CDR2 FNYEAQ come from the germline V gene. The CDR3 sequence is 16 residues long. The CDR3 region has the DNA TGTGCCAGCAGCTTAGTCAGCAGGGGGAGCTCCTACGAGCAGTACTTC. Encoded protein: CASSLVSRGSSYEQYF.

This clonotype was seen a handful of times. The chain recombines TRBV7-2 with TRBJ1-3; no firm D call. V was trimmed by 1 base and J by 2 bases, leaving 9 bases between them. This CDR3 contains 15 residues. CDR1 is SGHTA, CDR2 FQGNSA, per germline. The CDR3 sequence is CASSLGGIAGNTIYF. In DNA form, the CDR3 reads TGTGCCAGCAGCTTAGGTGGAATAGCTGGAAACACCATATATTTT.

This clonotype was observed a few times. CDR3 residues: CASSCDREVRSNQPQHF. DNA for the CDR3: TGTGCCAGCAGCTGTGACAGGGAGGTAAGGAGCAATCAGCCCCAGCATTTT. The chain uses TRBV7-3 and TRBJ1-5; TRBD1 agrees at 7 bases. This CDR3 spans 17 amino acids. The germline CDR1 and CDR2 sequences are SGHTA and FQGTGA. V gave up 4 bases and J gave up 1 base; unmatched junction bases: 10. Drawing the rest from reference TRBV7-3 and TRBJ1-5, the complete variable domain is GAGVSQTPSNKVTEKGKYVELRCDPISGHTALYWYRQSLGQGPEFLIYFQGTGAADDSGLPNDRFFAVRPEGSVSTLKIQRTERGDSAVYLCASSCDREVRSNQPQHFGDGTRLSIL.

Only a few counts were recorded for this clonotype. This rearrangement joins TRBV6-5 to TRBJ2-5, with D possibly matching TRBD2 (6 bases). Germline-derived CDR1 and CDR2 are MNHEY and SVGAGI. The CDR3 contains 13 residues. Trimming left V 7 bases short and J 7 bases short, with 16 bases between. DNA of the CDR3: TGTGCCAGCATCTTCCCGCGACTAGGGACCCAGTACTTC. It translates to CASIFPRLGTQYF.

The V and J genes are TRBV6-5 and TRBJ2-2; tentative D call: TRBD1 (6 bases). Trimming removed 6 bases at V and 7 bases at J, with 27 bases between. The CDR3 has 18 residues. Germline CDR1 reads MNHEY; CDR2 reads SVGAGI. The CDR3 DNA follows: TGTGCCAGCAGAAGCCGGGACATCGTGATTTATTTGGGCGGGGAGCTGTTTTTT. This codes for CASRSRDIVIYLGGELFF.

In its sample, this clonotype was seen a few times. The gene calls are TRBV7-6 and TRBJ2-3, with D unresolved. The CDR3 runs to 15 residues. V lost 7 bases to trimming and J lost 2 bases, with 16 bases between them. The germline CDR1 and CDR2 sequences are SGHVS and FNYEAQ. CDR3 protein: CASNPFGGITDTQYF. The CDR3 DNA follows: TGTGCCAGCAACCCCTTTGGTGGAATCACAGATACGCAGTATTTT.

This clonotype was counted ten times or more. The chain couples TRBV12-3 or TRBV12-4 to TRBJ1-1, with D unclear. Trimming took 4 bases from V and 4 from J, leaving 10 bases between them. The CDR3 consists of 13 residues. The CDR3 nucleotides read TGTGCCAGCAGTTCCACCGGGGTCACTGAAGCTTTCTTT. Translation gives CASSSTGVTEAFF.

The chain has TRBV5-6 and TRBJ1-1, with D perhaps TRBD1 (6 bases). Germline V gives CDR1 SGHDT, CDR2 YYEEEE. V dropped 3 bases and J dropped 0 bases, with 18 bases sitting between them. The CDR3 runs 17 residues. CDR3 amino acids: CASSWGQGVFLNTEAFF. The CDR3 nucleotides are TGTGCCAGCAGCTGGGGACAAGGGGTCTTCCTGAACACTGAAGCTTTCTTT. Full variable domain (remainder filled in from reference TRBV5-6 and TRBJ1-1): DAGVTQSPTHLIKTRGQQVTLRCSPKSGHDTVSWYQQALGQGPQFIFQYYEEEERQRGNFPDRFSGHQFPNYSSELNVNALLLGDSALYLCASSWGQGVFLNTEAFFGQGTRLTVV.

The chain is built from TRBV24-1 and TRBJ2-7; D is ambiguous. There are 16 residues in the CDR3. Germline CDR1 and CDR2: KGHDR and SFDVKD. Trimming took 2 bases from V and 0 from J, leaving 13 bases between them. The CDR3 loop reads CATSDSRRRSSYEQYF. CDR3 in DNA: TGTGCCACCAGTGATTCTCGGCGCCGCAGCTCCTACGAGCAGTACTTC.

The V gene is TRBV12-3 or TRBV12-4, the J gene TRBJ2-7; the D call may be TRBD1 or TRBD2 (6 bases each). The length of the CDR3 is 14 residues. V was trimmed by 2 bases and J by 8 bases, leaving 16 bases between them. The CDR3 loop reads CASSLSFQGRQQYF. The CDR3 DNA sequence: TGTGCCAGCAGTTTAAGCTTCCAGGGGAGGCAGCAGTACTTC.

CDR3 sequence (DNA): TGTGCCAGCAGGTTGAGGACCCAGGGGGGAGAGACCCAGTACTTC. It specifies CASRLRTQGGETQYF. V gene TRBV5-6 combines with J gene TRBJ2-5; D perhaps matches TRBD1 (7 bases). CDR1 is SGHDT and CDR2 is YYEEEE in the germline V gene. Trimming removed 5 bases from V and 4 bases from J, with 18 bases in between. The CDR3 extends over 15 amino acids.

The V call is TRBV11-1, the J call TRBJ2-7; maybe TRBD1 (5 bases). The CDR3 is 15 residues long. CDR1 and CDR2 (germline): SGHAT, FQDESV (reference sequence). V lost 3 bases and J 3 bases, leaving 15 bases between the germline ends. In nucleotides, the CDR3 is TGTGCCAGCAGCTTCCTCCCGACAGCAATCTACGAGCAGTACTTC. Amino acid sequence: CASSFLPTAIYEQYF.

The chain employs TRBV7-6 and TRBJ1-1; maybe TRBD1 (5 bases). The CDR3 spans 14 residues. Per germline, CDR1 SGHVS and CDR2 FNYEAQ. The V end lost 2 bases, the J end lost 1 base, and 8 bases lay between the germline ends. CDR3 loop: CASSLYQGNTEAFF. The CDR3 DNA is TGTGCCAGCAGCTTATATCAGGGGAACACTGAAGCTTTCTTT.